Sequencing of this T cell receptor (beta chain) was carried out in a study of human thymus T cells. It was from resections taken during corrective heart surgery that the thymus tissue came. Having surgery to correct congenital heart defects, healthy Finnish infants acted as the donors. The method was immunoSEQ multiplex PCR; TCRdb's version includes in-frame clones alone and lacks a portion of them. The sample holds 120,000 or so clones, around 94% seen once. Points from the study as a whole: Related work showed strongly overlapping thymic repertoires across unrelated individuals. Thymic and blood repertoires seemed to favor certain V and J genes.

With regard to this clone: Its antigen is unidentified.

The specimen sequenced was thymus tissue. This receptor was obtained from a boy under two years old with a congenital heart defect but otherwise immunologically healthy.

The CDR3 region is CASSFGEGTQYF. In nucleotides, the CDR3 is TGTGCCAGCAGCTTTGGGGAAGGGACCCAGTACTTC. This sequence joins TRBV7-9 and TRBJ2-5; D gene unclear. The CDR3 covers 12 residues. From germline, CDR1 is SEHNR and CDR2 FQNEAQ (reference sequence). Trimming shortened V by 3 bases and J by 7 bases, and 9 bases separated the two germline ends.